These T cell receptor beta chains were read from a single sample in a study of glioma-infiltrating T cells after dendritic cell vaccination. This table comes from immunoSEQ multiplex PCR, and its TCRdb copy is limited to in-frame clones, with some not included. This sample has 20,000 to 30,000 clones; about 90% occur once, and the top ten carry 2.5% to 3.5%. Sample: blood, taken after dendritic cell vaccination. Source of these receptors: a human donor with glioblastoma. Each CDR3 is given with its conserved first and last residue. Where a row states a size, it is once, few, many or the class of an expanded clone; other rows omit it.

j_call clone_size v_call cdr3_aa
TRBJ1-2 NA TRBV2 CASGAYGYTF
TRBJ2-7 NA TRBV7-9 CASSLAGGPDEQYF
TRBJ1-3 once TRBV4-2 CASSQGGQGIGVSGNTIYF
TRBJ2-5 NA TRBV4-1 CASSGGLLQETQYF
TRBJ1-2 once TRBV7-9 CASSLNGAMGYTF
TRBJ1-4 NA TRBV13 CASSSRQGFYEKLFF
TRBJ1-1 NA TRBV27 CASSRQGGEAFF
TRBJ2-5 NA TRBV10-2 CATSTGASKETQYF
TRBJ1-6 once TRBV15 CATSRVRGLGSPLHF
TRBJ2-4 NA TRBV5-4 CASSHDKERGTKNIQYF
TRBJ1-5 NA TRBV15 CATSRDPGSNQPQHF
TRBJ2-1 NA TRBV9 CASSPRDRTYNEQFF
TRBJ2-1 NA TRBV14 CASSQAGRDIRTHNEQFF
TRBJ2-7 NA TRBV11-2 CASSFPSGYEQYF
TRBJ2-1 NA TRBV4-1 CASSRQGIYNEQFF
TRBJ1-1 NA TRBV5-1 CASTPNRGGGFTEAFF
TRBJ2-1 NA TRBV6-1 CASSPGLAGGNEQFF
TRBJ2-5 NA TRBV19 CASSRTSGNLYQETQYF
TRBJ1-2 once TRBV15 CATSRDRAGYTF
TRBJ1-4 NA TRBV29-1 CSVAGGVSEKLFF
TRBJ1-5 NA TRBV12-5 CASGEGGRPQHF
TRBJ2-2 NA TRBV4-2 CASSQVKETGELFF
TRBJ1-3 NA TRBV25-1 CASRAGNTIYF
TRBJ2-2 NA TRBV5-1 CASSFIPGTSKIGTGELFF
TRBJ1-1 NA TRBV29-1 CSAKTLTEAFF
TRBJ2-1 NA TRBV5-1 CASSGGQHVNEQFF
TRBJ1-4 NA TRBV5-1 CASSLVGYNEKLFF
TRBJ1-3 NA TRBV7-2 CASSLERGTIYF
TRBJ1-4 NA TRBV29-1 CSVGKQGEKLFF
TRBJ1-1 NA TRBV4-1 CASSQDQANTEAFF
TRBJ1-5 NA TRBV7-2 CASSSPGQGAIGNQPQHF
TRBJ1-4 NA TRBV5-8 CASSLTGEKLFF
TRBJ1-5 NA TRBV6-1 CASSAQSSNQPQHF
TRBJ2-7 NA TRBV5-6 CASSWGTDYEQYF
TRBJ2-3 NA TRBV5-6 CASTLPSTDTQYF
TRBJ2-2 NA TRBV7-6 CASSLTTSGDRGELFF
TRBJ1-2 NA TRBV6-1 CASSTGTGNYGYTF
TRBJ1-3 NA TRBV18 CASSPTPTSGNTIYF
TRBJ2-5 NA TRBV6-5 CASSSGGAWETQYF
TRBJ1-1 NA TRBV29-1 CSVKKPGHPNTEAFF
TRBJ2-5 once TRBV7-2 CASSRGDQETQYF